Listed below are T cell receptor beta chains from one sample, sequenced in a study of control samples from healthy donors and cancer patients. TCRdb's copy holds only in-frame clones and misses some; the assay was immunoSEQ multiplex PCR. The sample has some 79,000 clones, about 88% seen once; the top ten hold 5.5% to 7.5%. Sequences were obtained from blood. The receptors come from a man between 50 and 59 years old in good health. CDR3s include the opening cysteine and the closing phenylalanine or tryptophan. The D gene is left open where the match is weak. Clone size, where shown, is once, few, many, or a class for clones that have expanded.

V	D	J	length	size	CDR3	DNA
TRBV6-5	.	TRBJ2-7	14	once	CASSPQEGSYEQYF	TGTGCCAGCAGTCCTCAGGAAGGGTCCTACGAGCAGTACTTC
TRBV7-7	TRBD1	TRBJ2-5	14	once	CASSLGTGIETQYF	TGTGCCAGCAGCTTGGGGACAGGGATAGAGACCCAGTACTTC
TRBV5-1	.	TRBJ2-5	14	.	CASSLSVRGETQYF	TGCGCCAGCAGCTTAAGCGTTCGAGGAGAGACCCAGTACTTC
TRBV30	TRBD1	TRBJ1-5	16	.	CAWSRGQVGGNQPQHF	TGTGCCTGGAGTAGAGGACAGGTTGGTGGCAATCAGCCCCAGCATTTT
TRBV11-2	.	TRBJ2-7	12	.	CASSPGPVMEYF	TGTGCCAGCAGCCCGGGACCCGTTATGGAGTACTTC
TRBV5-4	.	TRBJ1-1	13	.	CASRPGGSTEAFF	TGTGCCAGCAGACCCGGGGGGAGCACTGAAGCTTTCTTT
TRBV7-2	TRBD1	TRBJ1-5	18	.	CASSLETGTGFSNQPQHF	TGTGCCAGCAGCTTGGAGACCGGGACAGGGTTTTCCAATCAGCCCCAGCATTTT
TRBV6-5	TRBD1	TRBJ2-7	14	.	CASRGTGQAYEQYF	TGTGCCAGCAGGGGGACAGGGCAAGCCTACGAGCAGTACTTC
TRBV11-2	.	TRBJ1-5	15	once	CASSLEGRNNQPQHF	TGTGCCAGCAGCTTAGAGGGCAGGAACAATCAGCCCCAGCATTTT
TRBV24-1	.	TRBJ2-5	15	.	CATSELDGYQETQYF	TGTGCCACCAGTGAATTGGACGGGTACCAAGAGACCCAGTACTTC
TRBV5-1	TRBD2	TRBJ2-1	15	.	CASSLLGRAYNEQFF	TGCGCCAGCAGCTTGCTGGGGAGGGCCTACAATGAGCAGTTCTTC
TRBV30	.	TRBJ1-5	14	.	CAWSVTLGDQPQHF	TGTGCCTGGAGTGTAACCTTAGGGGATCAGCCCCAGCATTTT
TRBV6-2/TRBV6-3	.	TRBJ2-3	14	.	CASSYSTSTDTQYF	TGTGCCAGCAGTTACTCGACTAGCACAGATACGCAGTATTTT
TRBV5-1	.	TRBJ1-6	13	.	CASSLEGNSPLHF	TGCGCCAGCAGCTTGGAAGGTAATTCACCCCTCCACTTT
TRBV5-1	.	TRBJ2-3	15	.	CASSLDGGRTDTQYF	TGCGCCAGCAGCTTGGACGGGGGCCGCACAGATACGCAGTATTTT
TRBV7-9	.	TRBJ1-6	18	.	CASSLARTRSSYNSPLHF	TGTGCCAGCAGCTTGGCTAGGACGAGGAGCTCCTATAATTCACCCCTCCACTTT
TRBV7-9	.	TRBJ1-2	14	.	CASSTQGHGYGYTF	TGTGCCAGCAGCACCCAAGGACATGGCTATGGCTACACCTTC